The text below deals with one T cell receptor (beta chain). This sample was taken from a study of memory CD4+ T cells and cytomegalovirus serostatus. TCRdb's table, derived via immunoSEQ multiplex PCR, lists solely in-frame clones and lacks some. The data contain 60,000 to 75,000 clones, around three quarters of them singletons. The sort gate was single viable CD3+CD4+CD8-CD45RO+ cells for memory CD4+ T cells. Per germline, CDR1 MNHNS and CDR2 SASEGT. This CDR3 spans 16 amino acids. Germline trimming cut 2 bases from V and 8 bases from J; bases unmatched to any gene: 8. The receptor was derived from an adult in good health and CMV-seronegative. Some clones in this sample may be carry-over from other donors' samples. Sequencing was carried out using memory CD4+ T cells from blood. V is TRBV6-1 and J is TRBJ2-1; 11 bases match TRBD2. CDR3 sequence reads: CASSEQGSGGAYEQFF. The CDR3 DNA is TGTGCCAGCAGTGAACAAGGTAGCGGGGGGGCGTATGAGCAGTTCTTC.